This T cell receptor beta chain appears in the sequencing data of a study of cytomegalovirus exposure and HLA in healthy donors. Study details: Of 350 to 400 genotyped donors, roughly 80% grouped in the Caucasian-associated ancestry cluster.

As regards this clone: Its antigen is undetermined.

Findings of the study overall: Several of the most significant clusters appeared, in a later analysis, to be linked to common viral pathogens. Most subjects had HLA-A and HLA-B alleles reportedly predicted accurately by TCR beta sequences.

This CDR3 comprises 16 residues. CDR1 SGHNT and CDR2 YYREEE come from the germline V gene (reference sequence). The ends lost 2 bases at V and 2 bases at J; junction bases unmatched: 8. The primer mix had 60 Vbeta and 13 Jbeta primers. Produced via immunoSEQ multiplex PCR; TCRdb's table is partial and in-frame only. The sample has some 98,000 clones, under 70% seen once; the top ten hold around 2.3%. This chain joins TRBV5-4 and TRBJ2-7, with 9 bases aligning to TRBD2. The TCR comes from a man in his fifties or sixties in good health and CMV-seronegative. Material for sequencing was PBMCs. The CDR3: CASSLSSGTPPYEQYF. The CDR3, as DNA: TGTGCCAGCAGCTTATCTAGCGGGACTCCTCCCTACGAGCAGTACTTC.